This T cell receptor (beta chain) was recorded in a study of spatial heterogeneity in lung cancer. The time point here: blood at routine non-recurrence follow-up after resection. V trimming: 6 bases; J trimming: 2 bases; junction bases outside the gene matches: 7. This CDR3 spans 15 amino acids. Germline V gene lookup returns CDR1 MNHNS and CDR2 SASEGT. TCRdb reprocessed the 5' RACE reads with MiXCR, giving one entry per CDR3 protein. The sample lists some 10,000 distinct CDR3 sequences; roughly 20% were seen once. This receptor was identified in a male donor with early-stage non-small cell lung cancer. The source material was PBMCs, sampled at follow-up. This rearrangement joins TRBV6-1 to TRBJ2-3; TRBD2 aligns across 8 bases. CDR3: CASSMGGGPTDTQYF. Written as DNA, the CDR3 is TGTGCCAGCAGCATGGGCGGGGGGCCCACAGATACGCAGTATTTT.